The TCR beta chain described here comes from a study of human T cells and chemical hapten exposure. Study conclusions and caveats: Alopecia affected the donors, so their immune response may differ from healthy people's.

Individual cDNA molecules received unique molecular identifiers in the library. In the authors' workflow: Sample-level TCR yields exhibited a median of approximately 96,000, with a range of about 23,224 to 690,600. TCRdb analysed the RACE reads with MiXCR anew, one entry per CDR3 protein. The V and J calls and clone size come from TCRdb's table, not from the authors' own analysis. The sample holds roughly 100,000 distinct CDR3 sequences, 12% seen once. Documented time point: pre-sensitization, week 0. Treatment indicated: therapeutic diphenylcyclopropenone sensitization with weekly scalp DPC. In this sample, this clonotype turned up many times. Its antigen is unidentified. Trimming cost V 3 bases and J 0 bases, with 6 bases left between them. The germline gives CDR1 MNHEY, CDR2 SVGAGI. The CDR3 is made up of 15 amino acids.

The receptor was derived from a woman aged 50 to 65 with alopecia areata. Some clones in this sample may be carry-over from other donors' samples. The chain employs TRBV6-5 and TRBJ2-6; D unclear. The sequences come from whole blood, collected in connection with sensitization to the hapten diphenylcyclopropenone (DPC). In DNA form, the CDR3 reads TGTGCCAGCAGTTATCGGGTCTCTGGGGCCAACGTCCTGACTTTC. It specifies CASSYRVSGANVLTF.